The 25 T cell receptor beta chains reported below all come from one sample, sequenced in a study of blood T cell repertoires in COVID-19. Profiling relied on immunoSEQ multiplex PCR, and the TCRdb table lists in-frame clones only, not all of them. Among roughly 60,000 clones listed, about 81% were seen once. Sequencing was done on a sample of peripheral blood. Receptor source: a man older than 75 with acute or convalescent COVID-19.

The chain employs TRBV9 and TRBJ1-6; 8 nucleotides agree with TRBD1. The CDR3 is 15 residues long. Trimming at V came to 4 bases and at J to 6 bases, leaving 6 bases not matched to a gene. Germline V gene lookup returns CDR1 SGDLS and CDR2 YYNGEE. Written as DNA, the CDR3 is TGTGCCAGCAGCACCCGGGACAGGCTTAATTCACCCCTCCACTTT. Translation gives CASSTRDRLNSPLHF.

V usage is TRBV2 and J usage is TRBJ2-3, with a tentative D call TRBD2 (6 bases). The CDR3 totals 14 residues. CDR1 is SNHLY and CDR2 is FYNNEI in the germline V gene. V was shortened by 8 bases and J by 6 bases, with 18 bases between the two germline ends. In DNA, the CDR3 is TGTGCCAGCGCTGCGGGACTCGGCGCGGATACGCAGTATTTT. This sequence encodes CASAAGLGADTQYF.

The chain has TRBV2 and TRBJ1-2, with TRBD1 matching 9 bases. V trimming: 6 bases; J trimming: 1 base; junction bases outside the gene matches: 3. CDR1 is SNHLY and CDR2 is FYNNEI in the germline V gene. The CDR3 is 14 amino acids. The CDR3 spells CASSRQGVNYGYTF. In DNA, the CDR3 is TGTGCCAGCAGCAGACAGGGGGTTAACTATGGCTACACCTTC.

In the case of this clone: A read error may produce the germline difference seen at one junction end. This chain links TRBV7-7 with TRBJ2-1; the D gene is possibly TRBD2 (8 bases). Germline V gene lookup returns CDR1 SSHAT and CDR2 FNYEAQ (reference sequence). The CDR3 totals 15 residues. In nucleotides, the CDR3 is TGTGCTAGCAGCCGGGAGGGAGGGGGCGTAAATGAGCAGTTCTTC. As protein: CASSREGGGVNEQFF.

There are a few counts of this clone. The chain is built from TRBV20-1 and TRBJ1-2, with D maybe TRBD1 (6 bases). This CDR3 comprises 11 residues. The V end was cut by 4 bases, the J end by 4 bases, with 7 bases between. CDR1 is DFQATT and CDR2 is SNEGSKA in the germline V gene (reference sequence). CDR3 nucleotide sequence: TGCAGTGCTACCAGGGGCTATGGCTACACCTTC. It yields the protein CSATRGYGYTF.

The chain couples TRBV3-1 (or the pseudogene TRBV3-2) to TRBJ1-1; 7 bases fit TRBD1. This CDR3 comprises 15 residues. The J segment lost 0 bases and the V segment lost 3 bases, leaving 4 bases of the junction unmatched. Germline-derived CDR1 and CDR2 are LGHDT and YNNKEL (reference sequence). The CDR3 DNA sequence: TGTGCCAGCAGCCAGGGACAGCTTATGAACACTGAAGCTTTCTTT. Residues: CASSQGQLMNTEAFF.

Comment on this clone: Other DNA sequences of this sample code for an identical CDR3. The gene calls are TRBV10-3 and TRBJ2-7; no reliable D call. The CDR3 covers 11 residues. The germline V and J ends were trimmed by 6 bases and 1 base, with 4 bases remaining between them. Per germline, CDR1 ENHRY and CDR2 SYGVKD. The CDR3 spells CAIRSSYEQYF. The CDR3 nucleotides read TGTGCCATCAGGAGTTCCTACGAGCAGTACTTC.

The chain recombines TRBV6-5 with TRBJ2-3; TRBD2 matches 11 bases. The junction had 5 bases not matched to a gene; V was cut back by 2 bases and J by 7 bases. CDR1 MNHEY and CDR2 SVGAGI come from the germline V gene. This CDR3 is built from 15 residues. As DNA, the CDR3 is TGTGCCAGCAGTTACACTAGCGGGGGAGGAAATACGCAGTATTTT. This translates into CASSYTSGGGNTQYF.

The J gene is TRBJ2-3, the V gene TRBV6-1, with 10 bases aligning to TRBD1. V trimming: 2 bases; J trimming: 4 bases; junction bases outside the gene matches: 15. The CDR3 loop spans 19 amino acids. CDR1 and CDR2 from the germline V gene are MNHNS and SASEGT. The CDR3: CASSEYAIVGTGEADTQYF. In nucleotides, the CDR3 is TGTGCCAGCAGTGAATACGCCATCGTAGGGACAGGGGAAGCAGATACGCAGTATTTT.

This clone showed up just once. This chain uses TRBV24-1 with TRBJ1-4; D gene unclear. Germline V lookup: CDR1 KGHDR, CDR2 SFDVKD. With 6 bases removed from V and 8 bases from J, the gap between germline ends came to 12 bases. This CDR3 comprises 13 residues. The CDR3 DNA follows: TGTGCCACCAGTCCGGGTTCAGAGGAAAAACTGTTTTTT. Residues: CATSPGSEEKLFF.

V is TRBV28 and J is TRBJ1-2; no clear D. Per germline, CDR1 MDHEN and CDR2 SYDVKM. The CDR3 consists of 11 residues. The CDR3 is CAAAVNYGYTF. The CDR3 DNA reads as TGTGCAGCGGCCGTTAACTATGGCTACACCTTC.

CDR3 sequence reads: CASSPRVANEKLFF. The CDR3 nucleotides are TGTGCCAGCAGCCCCAGGGTTGCTAATGAAAAACTGTTTTTT. The V call is TRBV2, the J call TRBJ1-4; TRBD1 is a possible D gene (5 bases). The germline CDR1 and CDR2 sequences are SNHLY and FYNNEI. The CDR3 is 14 residues long. V shed 6 bases and J shed 3 bases, with 11 bases lying between them.

Points on this clone: Additional DNA sequences in this sample encode the identical CDR3. V usage is TRBV2 and J usage is TRBJ1-2; 7 bases are shared with TRBD1. V lost 5 bases and J lost 3; bases outside the gene matches: 3. Germline CDR1 and CDR2: SNHLY and FYNNEI. The CDR3 loop spans 13 amino acids. The CDR3 region is CASSSDRDYGYTF. Written as DNA, the CDR3 is TGTGCCAGCAGTAGTGACAGGGACTATGGCTACACCTTC. The entire variable domain, with the rest obtained from reference TRBV2 and TRBJ1-2, is as follows: EPEVTQTPSHQVTQMGQEVILRCVPISNHLYFYWYRQILGQKVEFLVSFYNNEISEKSEIFDDQFSVERPDGSNFTLKIRSTKLEDSAMYFCASSSDRDYGYTFGSGTRLTVV.

This sequence joins TRBV7-9 and TRBJ1-2; weak D call: TRBD1 (6 bases). Per the germline V gene, CDR1 is SEHNR and CDR2 is FQNEAQ (reference sequence). Trimming removed 4 bases at V and 3 bases at J, with 12 bases between. The CDR3 is 14 residues long. The CDR3: CASSSSGADYGYTF. The CDR3 coding sequence is TGTGCCAGCAGCTCCTCAGGGGCGGACTATGGCTACACCTTC.

This clone was counted a few times. The chain combines TRBV6-5 with TRBJ1-2; 10 bases fit TRBD1. CDR3 size: 15 residues. Germline trimming cut 5 bases from V and 7 bases from J; bases unmatched to any gene: 10. Germline V gene sequence: CDR1 MNHEY, CDR2 SVGAGI. CDR3 sequence (DNA): TGTGCCAGCAGTAACAGACAGGGGGCGGCGAGTGGCTACACCTTC. Protein sequence: CASSNRQGAASGYTF.

The J gene is TRBJ1-1, the V gene TRBV29-1; 7 bases are shared with TRBD1. V dropped 5 bases and J dropped 1; count of bases not matched to a gene: 1. CDR1 and CDR2 from the germline V gene are SQVTM and ANQGSEA. The CDR3 length is 12 residues. Here the CDR3 DNA reads TGCAGCGTTAACAGGGGGAACACTGAAGCTTTCTTT. It yields the protein CSVNRGNTEAFF.

The chain has TRBV20-1 and TRBJ2-7, with D possibly matching TRBD2 (6 bases). Trimming pared 3 bases from V and 2 bases from J, leaving 14 bases between. CDR1 and CDR2 (germline): DFQATT, SNEGSKA (reference sequence). CDR3 length: 14 residues. The CDR3: CSASWGERPYEQYF. DNA for the CDR3: TGCAGTGCTAGTTGGGGGGAGCGACCCTACGAGCAGTACTTC.

The J gene is TRBJ1-2, the V gene TRBV19, with 7 bases aligning to TRBD1. V trimming: 1 base; J trimming: 8 bases; junction bases outside the gene matches: 4. The CDR3 runs to 13 residues. Per germline, CDR1 LNHDA and CDR2 SQIVND (reference sequence). CDR3 residues: CASSIVQGEGYTF. The CDR3 coding sequence is TGTGCCAGTAGTATAGTCCAGGGGGAAGGCTACACCTTC.

The V gene is TRBV10-3, the J gene TRBJ2-7, with a tentative D call TRBD2 (5 bases). V lost 6 bases to trimming and J lost 5 bases, with 11 bases between them. The CDR3 runs 12 residues. Germline CDR1 is ENHRY and CDR2 is SYGVKD. CDR3 bases: TGTGCCATCAGGCAGGCGGGTAACGAGCAGTACTTC. Protein sequence: CAIRQAGNEQYF.

The chain joins TRBV5-4 to TRBJ1-6; D ambiguous. Trimming pared 1 base from V and 0 bases from J, leaving 8 bases between. This CDR3 is built from 16 residues. Germline V gene lookup returns CDR1 SGHNT and CDR2 YYREEE (reference sequence). The chain's CDR3 is CASSLSPLSYNSPLHF. Here the CDR3 DNA reads TGTGCCAGCAGCTTGTCGCCACTCTCCTATAATTCACCCCTCCACTTT. The full variable domain, completed using reference TRBV5-4 and TRBJ1-6, is ETGVTQSPTHLIKTRGQQVTLRCSSQSGHNTVSWYQQALGQGPQFIFQYYREEENGRGNFPPRFSGLQFPNYSSELNVNALELDDSALYLCASSLSPLSYNSPLHFGNGTRLTVT.

The rearrangement joins TRBV11-2 to TRBJ2-2; D unclear. CDR1 SGHAT and CDR2 FQNNGV come from the germline V gene. Trimming pared 5 bases from V and 3 bases from J, leaving 10 bases between. The CDR3 has 14 residues. The DNA for the CDR3 is TGTGCCAGCAGCCCCGGTCATGACACCGGGGAGCTGTTTTTT. Residues: CASSPGHDTGELFF.

V is TRBV2 and J is TRBJ1-1, with 8 bases that match TRBD1. This CDR3 has 13 amino acids. Germline CDR1 SNHLY, CDR2 FYNNEI. V trimming: 8 bases; J trimming: 6 bases; junction bases outside the gene matches: 8. CDR3 DNA: TGTGCCAGCGTAGCTGAACAGGGGGCTGAAGCTTTCTTT. Translating gives CASVAEQGAEAFF. The full variable domain, with the rest looked up from reference TRBV2 and TRBJ1-1, is EPEVTQTPSHQVTQMGQEVILRCVPISNHLYFYWYRQILGQKVEFLVSFYNNEISEKSEIFDDQFSVERPDGSNFTLKIRSTKLEDSAMYFCASVAEQGAEAFFGQGTRLTVV.

The chain has TRBV19 and TRBJ2-7, with 11 bases lining up with TRBD1. Germline V gives CDR1 LNHDA, CDR2 SQIVND (reference sequence). The V gene end was trimmed by 8 bases and the J gene end by 6 bases; junction bases not matched to a gene: 3. The CDR3 runs 12 residues. In nucleotides, the CDR3 is TGTGCCAGTGGGGACAGGGGGGCCGAGCAGTACTTC. This codes for CASGDRGAEQYF.

This sequence joins TRBV3-1 (or the pseudogene TRBV3-2) and TRBJ2-1, with 11 bases fitting TRBD2. CDR1 is LGHDT and CDR2 is YNNKEL in the germline V gene (reference sequence). This CDR3 is 15 amino acids long. V shed 3 bases and J 7 bases; nucleotides not matched to a gene: 5. The CDR3 is CASSQSLAGGNEQFF. CDR3 nucleotide sequence: TGTGCCAGCAGCCAGTCGCTAGCGGGAGGAAATGAGCAGTTCTTC.

The V gene is TRBV19, the J gene TRBJ1-1; D perhaps matches TRBD1 (5 bases). The V end was cut by 3 bases, the J end by 8 bases, with 16 bases between. The CDR3 totals 14 residues. Per the germline V gene, CDR1 is LNHDA and CDR2 is SQIVND (reference sequence). This CDR3 reads CASSIFGDSAEAFF. The CDR3 nucleotides read TGTGCCAGTAGTATTTTCGGTGACAGTGCCGAAGCTTTCTTT.